The next 18 T cell receptor beta chains were all read from a single sample in a study of T cells in Graves' hyperthyroidism and ophthalmopathy. Researchers took RNA transcripts and amplified the TCR beta CDR3 regions from them. First-round RT-PCR of the TCR CDR3 relied on the HTBI primer set. MiXCR, applied by TCRdb to the multiplex PCR reads, yields one record per CDR3 protein. The sample carries approximately 200,000 distinct CDR3 sequences, 18% recorded once. Sequenced material: blood. Receptors were obtained from a man aged 40-49 years with Graves' hyperthyroidism.

The chain combines TRBV4-2 with TRBJ1-5; TRBD1 agrees at 8 bases. Trimming took 0 bases from V and 4 from J; bases not matched to a gene: 2. The CDR3 is 15 amino acids. Germline values: CDR1 LGHNA, CDR2 YNFKEQ. The CDR3 protein is CASSQDRDRNQPQHF. The CDR3 nucleotides are TGTGCCAGCAGCCAAGATCGGGACAGGAATCAGCCCCAGCATTTT.

Regarding this clonotype: A read error may explain this, as a much larger clone is one base away. The chain has TRBV4-3 and TRBJ2-7; D might be TRBD1 (6 bases). The V end lost 3 bases, the J end lost 3 bases, and 15 bases lay between the germline ends. CDR3 length: 15 residues. CDR1 LGHNA and CDR2 YSLEER come from the germline V gene. The CDR3 protein is CASSQIPGQSYEQYF. In nucleotides, the CDR3 is TGCGCCAGCAGCCAGATCCCGGGACAAAGCTACGAGCAGTACTTC.

This clonotype occurred many times. The rearrangement joins TRBV27 to TRBJ1-5; 7 nucleotides agree with TRBD1. The germline CDR1 and CDR2 sequences are MNHEY and SMNVEV (reference sequence). Germline trimming cut 5 bases from V and 7 bases from J; bases unmatched to any gene: 8. This CDR3 contains 14 residues. The CDR3 here is CASSLRQGGQPQHF. As DNA, the CDR3 is TGTGCCAGCAGTCTACGACAGGGAGGGCAGCCCCAGCATTTT.

The chain combines TRBV7-3 with TRBJ2-1, with D perhaps matching TRBD2 (5 bases). The CDR3 consists of 16 residues. Looked up from germline, CDR1 is SGHTA and CDR2 is FQGTGA. V lost 5 bases to trimming and J lost 5 bases, with 19 bases between them. The DNA of the CDR3 is TGTGCCAGCAGCCTAAGGGCTAGCAGTATTGACAATGAGCAGTTCTTC. As protein: CASSLRASSIDNEQFF.

The chain combines TRBV10-3 with TRBJ2-7; 7 positions agree with TRBD1. The germline gives CDR1 ENHRY, CDR2 SYGVKD. The CDR3 contains 12 residues. Unmatched junction bases numbered 4, after V lost 10 bases and J lost 1 base. CDR3 in amino acids: CANQGDSYEQYF. The DNA for the CDR3 is TGTGCCAACCAGGGGGATTCCTACGAGCAGTACTTC.

This chain connects TRBV10-3 to TRBJ1-1; D unclear. The CDR3 runs 12 residues. Germline CDR1 and CDR2: ENHRY and SYGVKD. Trimming removed 4 bases at V and 8 bases at J, with 11 bases between. The CDR3 loop is CAISAYNSEAFF. DNA of the CDR3: TGTGCCATCAGTGCTTACAATTCCGAAGCTTTCTTT.

In this sample, this clonotype turned up a few times. The chain uses TRBV5-5 and TRBJ2-7; D is unresolved. The CDR3 contains 12 residues. The V gene lost 0 bases and the J gene lost 2 bases, with 3 bases spanning the gap. Germline loops: CDR1 SGHKS, CDR2 YYEKEE (reference sequence). CDR3 sequence: CASSLETYEQYF. Written as DNA, the CDR3 is TGTGCCAGCAGCTTGGAAACCTACGAGCAGTACTTC.

In its sample, this clonotype was seen many times. The rearrangement joins TRBV28 to TRBJ2-3; no clear D gene. The ends were cut back, 4 bases at V and 2 bases at J, with 13 bases in the middle. The germline V gene has CDR1 MDHEN and CDR2 SYDVKM. This CDR3 has 15 amino acids. CDR3 region: CASSSPALVTDTQYF. CDR3 DNA: TGTGCCAGCAGTTCCCCGGCTTTAGTCACAGATACGCAGTATTTT. The complete variable domain, with remaining parts taken from reference TRBV28 and TRBJ2-3, reads DVKVTQSSRYLVKRTGEKVFLECVQDMDHENMFWYRQDPGLGLRLIYFSYDVKMKEKGDIPEGYSVSREKKERFSLILESASTNQTSMYLCASSSPALVTDTQYFGPGTRLTVL.

This clonotype was observed many times. This sequence joins TRBV11-2 and TRBJ1-4; 9 nucleotides line up with TRBD1. Germline CDR1 SGHAT, CDR2 FQNNGV. V was clipped by 4 bases and J by 5 bases; unmatched bases: 5. The CDR3 is 15 amino acids. The CDR3 region is CASSSRDRVNEKLFF. As DNA, the CDR3 is TGTGCCAGCAGCTCCCGGGACAGGGTGAATGAAAAACTGTTTTTT.

This clonotype was counted only a few times. The chain recombines TRBV20-1 with TRBJ1-1; D perhaps matches TRBD1 (6 bases). There are 17 residues in the CDR3. CDR1 and CDR2 from the germline V gene are DFQATT and SNEGSKA (reference sequence). V was shortened by 0 bases and J by 0 bases, with 17 bases between the two germline ends. CDR3 loop: CSARDKRTVSMNTEAFF. CDR3 sequence (DNA): TGCAGTGCTAGAGATAAACGGACAGTTTCTATGAACACTGAAGCTTTCTTT.

This clonotype has just one count. This rearrangement joins TRBV7-9 to TRBJ2-2, with 9 bases fitting TRBD2. V gave up 5 bases and J gave up 0 bases; unmatched junction bases: 13. This CDR3 contains 19 residues. From germline, CDR1 is SEHNR and CDR2 FQNEAQ (reference sequence). As DNA, the CDR3 is TGTGCCAGCAGCCAAAGCTTAGCGGGGGCCCTTACGAACACCGGGGAGCTGTTTTTT. It codes for CASSQSLAGALTNTGELFF.

In its sample, this clonotype was seen many times. V is TRBV12-3 or TRBV12-4 and J is TRBJ1-2; D unclear. The CDR3 sequence is 15 residues long. The ends were cut back, 0 bases at V and 0 bases at J, with 8 bases in the middle. CDR3 bases: TGTGCCAGCAGTTTAGCCGCGGATCCTAACTATGGCTACACCTTC. Protein: CASSLAADPNYGYTF.

The chain combines TRBV2 with TRBJ1-5, with TRBD1 matching over 7 bases. The CDR3 spans 15 residues. Germline CDR1 SNHLY, CDR2 FYNNEI. V was clipped by 6 bases and J by 1 base; unmatched bases: 6. Here the CDR3 reads CASSREGASNQPQHF. Written as DNA, the CDR3 is TGTGCCAGCAGCCGGGAGGGGGCAAGCAATCAGCCCCAGCATTTT.

This clonotype was picked up many times. The rearrangement links TRBV5-1 to TRBJ1-2, with D possibly matching TRBD1 (5 bases). The CDR3 runs 14 residues. V lost 0 bases, J lost 3 bases, and 9 bases lay in between. Looked up from germline, CDR1 is SGHRS and CDR2 is YFSETQ. CDR3 sequence reads: CASSLDVRDYGYTF. CDR3 bases: TGCGCCAGCAGCTTGGATGTCAGGGACTATGGCTACACCTTC.

This chain links TRBV20-1 with TRBJ2-3; possibly TRBD1 or TRBD2 for D (5 bases each). Germline V CDR1 and CDR2: DFQATT, SNEGSKA (reference sequence). The ends were cut back, 0 bases at V and 2 bases at J, with 12 bases in the middle. The CDR3 is made up of 15 amino acids. As DNA, the CDR3 is TGCAGTGCTAGAGATAGGGGACCGAACACAGATACGCAGTATTTT. Translation: CSARDRGPNTDTQYF.

The sample holds many counts of this clonotype. The rearrangement uses TRBV5-8 and TRBJ2-3; maybe TRBD1 (5 bases). V was shortened by 4 bases and J by 5 bases, with 11 bases between the two germline ends. The CDR3 has 13 amino acids. The germline CDR1 and CDR2 sequences are SGHTS and YDEGEE. Here the CDR3 reads CASSPDSKDTQYF. The CDR3 DNA reads as TGTGCCAGCAGCCCTGACAGTAAAGATACGCAGTATTTT.

This clonotype was counted ten times or more. The rearrangement joins TRBV7-2 to TRBJ2-7; 7 bases agree with TRBD1. The CDR3 has 13 residues. The V gene end was trimmed by 3 bases and the J gene end by 9 bases; junction bases not matched to a gene: 8. Germline lookup yields CDR1 SGHTA and CDR2 FQGNSA. For the CDR3, the DNA is TGTGCCAGCAGCTTGCCGGGGACAGCTGTGCAGTACTTC. Protein sequence: CASSLPGTAVQYF. Full variable domain (remainder filled in from reference TRBV7-2 and TRBJ2-7): GAGVSQSPSNKVTEKGKDVELRCDPISGHTALYWYRQSLGQGLEFLIYFQGNSAPDKSGLPSDRFSAERTGGSVSTLTIQRTQQEDSAVYLCASSLPGTAVQYFGPGTRLTVT.

The chain has TRBV7-9 and TRBJ1-1, with D uncertain. V lost 0 bases and J lost 2, with 13 bases in between. Germline loops: CDR1 SEHNR, CDR2 FQNEAQ (reference sequence). CDR3 length: 16 amino acids. CDR3 sequence reads: CASSLAGVGPNTEAFF. The CDR3 DNA is TGTGCCAGCAGCTTAGCGGGTGTTGGGCCCAACACTGAAGCTTTCTTT.